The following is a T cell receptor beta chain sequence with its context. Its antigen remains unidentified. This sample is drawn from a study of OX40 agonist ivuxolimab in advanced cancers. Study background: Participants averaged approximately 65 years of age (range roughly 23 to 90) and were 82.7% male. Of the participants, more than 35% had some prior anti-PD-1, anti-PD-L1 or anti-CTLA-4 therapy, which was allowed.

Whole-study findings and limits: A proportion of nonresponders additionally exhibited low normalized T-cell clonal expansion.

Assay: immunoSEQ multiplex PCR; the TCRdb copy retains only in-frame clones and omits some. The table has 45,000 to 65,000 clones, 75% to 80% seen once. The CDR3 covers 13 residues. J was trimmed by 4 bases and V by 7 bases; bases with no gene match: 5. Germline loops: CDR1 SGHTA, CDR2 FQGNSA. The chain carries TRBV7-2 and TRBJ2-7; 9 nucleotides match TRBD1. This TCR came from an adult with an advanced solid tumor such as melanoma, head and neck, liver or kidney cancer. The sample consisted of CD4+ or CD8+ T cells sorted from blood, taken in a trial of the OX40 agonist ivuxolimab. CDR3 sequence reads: CASTRDREYEQYF. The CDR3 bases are TGTGCCAGCACTCGGGACAGGGAATACGAGCAGTACTTC.